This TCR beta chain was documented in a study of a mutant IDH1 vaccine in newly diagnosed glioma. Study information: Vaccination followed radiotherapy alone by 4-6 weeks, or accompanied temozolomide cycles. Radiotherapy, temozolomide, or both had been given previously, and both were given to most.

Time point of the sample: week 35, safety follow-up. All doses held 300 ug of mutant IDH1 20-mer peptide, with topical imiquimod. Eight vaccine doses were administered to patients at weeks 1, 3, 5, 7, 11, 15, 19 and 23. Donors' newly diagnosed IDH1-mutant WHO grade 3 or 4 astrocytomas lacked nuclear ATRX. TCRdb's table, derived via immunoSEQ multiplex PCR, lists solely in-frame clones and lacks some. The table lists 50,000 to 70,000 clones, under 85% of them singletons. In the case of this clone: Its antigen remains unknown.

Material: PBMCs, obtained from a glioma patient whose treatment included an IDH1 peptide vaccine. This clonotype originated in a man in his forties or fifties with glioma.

CDR3 in DNA: TGTGCCAGCAGCCCCGGACTAGCGGGGGGTAGTTGGGAGCAGTTCTTC. Translation gives CASSPGLAGGSWEQFF. V and J are TRBV5-4 and TRBJ2-1; 14 nucleotides align to TRBD2. Germline V gives CDR1 SGHNT, CDR2 YYREEE (reference sequence). V shed 4 bases, J shed 10 bases, and the junction held 10 bases outside the gene matches. The CDR3 covers 16 residues.